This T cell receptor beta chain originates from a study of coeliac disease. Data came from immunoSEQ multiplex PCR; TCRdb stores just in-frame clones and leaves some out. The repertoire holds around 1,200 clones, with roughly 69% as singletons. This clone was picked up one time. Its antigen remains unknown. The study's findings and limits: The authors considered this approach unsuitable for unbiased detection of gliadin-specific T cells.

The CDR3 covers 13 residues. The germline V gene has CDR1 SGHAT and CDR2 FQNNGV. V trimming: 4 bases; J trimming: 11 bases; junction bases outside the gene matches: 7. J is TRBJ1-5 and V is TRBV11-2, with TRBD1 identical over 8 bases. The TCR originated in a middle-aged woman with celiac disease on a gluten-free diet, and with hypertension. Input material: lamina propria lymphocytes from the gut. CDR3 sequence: CASSSSDRGSQHF. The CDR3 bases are TGTGCCAGCAGCTCGTCAGACAGGGGCTCCCAGCATTTT.